This TCR beta chain derives from a study of OX40 agonist ivuxolimab in advanced cancers. Overall study: Prior anti-PD-1, anti-PD-L1 or anti-CTLA-4 therapy was allowed; 35% to 40% had some.

About this clone itself: Its antigen is not identified.

In germline, CDR1 is SEHNR, CDR2 FQNEAQ (reference sequence). V gave up 6 bases and J gave up 7 bases; unmatched junction bases: 6. This CDR3 spans 15 amino acids. Study findings and constraints: Expanded clones were, on average, more numerous in CD8+ T cells than in CD4+.

The method was immunoSEQ multiplex PCR; TCRdb's version includes in-frame clones alone and lacks a portion of them. Here the sample spans some 100,000 clones, less than 85% being singletons. This specimen was CD4+ or CD8+ T cells sorted from blood, taken in a trial of the OX40 agonist ivuxolimab. This TCR came from an adult with an advanced solid tumor such as melanoma, head and neck, liver or kidney cancer. V and J are TRBV7-9 and TRBJ2-1; TRBD2 agrees at 13 bases. The CDR3 DNA reads TGTGCCAGCAGTCAACTAGCGGGAGGGAAGAATGAGCAGTTCTTC. It encodes CASSQLAGGKNEQFF.